Below, 17 T cell receptor beta chains from the same sample are listed, as sequenced in a study of Ad26.COV2.S vaccination and SARS-CoV-2 variants. The repertoire was sequenced with immunoSEQ multiplex PCR; TCRdb's copy has only in-frame clones and lacks some. This sample yields approximately 300,000 clones, of which around 84% are seen a single time; less than 2% belongs to the top ten. Treatment specified: around 19 received Ad26.COV2.S at low or high dose, single or two shots; about 5 received placebo; per-sample allocation not given. Sampling was done on day 63 after the first vaccine or placebo injection. Sequencing used peripheral blood, obtained in a trial of Ad26.COV2.S vaccine versus placebo. Receptors were obtained from a person between 18 and 59 years old who received the Ad26.COV2.S COVID-19 vaccine or a placebo.

The chain uses TRBV15 and TRBJ2-1; D might be TRBD1 (6 bases). The germline V and J ends were trimmed by 0 bases and 1 base, with 10 bases remaining between them. This CDR3 contains 16 residues. Germline lookup yields CDR1 LNHNV and CDR2 YYDKDF (reference sequence). Written as DNA, the CDR3 is TGTGCCACCAGCAGAGATCCAGGGGCGTCCTACAATGAGCAGTTCTTC. This encodes CATSRDPGASYNEQFF.

This rearrangement joins TRBV7-9 to TRBJ1-4; D gene ambiguous. Trimming cost V 0 bases and J 6 bases, with 11 bases left between them. Per germline, CDR1 SEHNR and CDR2 FQNEAQ (reference sequence). This CDR3 has 15 amino acids. This chain's CDR3 is CASSLALLKDEKLFF. CDR3 DNA: TGTGCCAGCAGCTTAGCTCTTCTCAAGGATGAAAAACTGTTTTTT.

This clone was counted between two and nine times. The chain combines TRBV14 with TRBJ2-3; no reliable D call. The CDR3 spans 15 residues. Trimming left V 1 base short and J 7 bases short, with 15 bases between. Looked up from germline, CDR1 is SGHDN and CDR2 is FVKESK. CDR3 sequence (DNA): TGTGCCAGCAGCCAAGGGTTCGTTCAGACCCATACGCAGTATTTT. It translates to CASSQGFVQTHTQYF.

This clone was picked up one time. V gene TRBV7-2 combines with J gene TRBJ2-5; D is undetermined. Germline V gene sequence: CDR1 SGHTA, CDR2 FQGNSA. The CDR3 is 14 residues long. Between the trimmed V and J ends, which lost 0 bases and 1 base, there was a span of 6 bases. The CDR3 sequence: CASSLAAGQETQYF. Here the CDR3 DNA reads TGTGCCAGCAGCTTAGCGGCAGGCCAAGAGACCCAGTACTTC.

This clone was detected a few times. The chain employs TRBV27 and TRBJ1-2; a weak D match, TRBD1 (5 bases). Germline CDR1 reads MNHEY; CDR2 reads SMNVEV (reference sequence). This CDR3 is 14 amino acids long. Trimming stripped 8 bases from V and 4 bases from J, with 17 bases between. In DNA form, the CDR3 reads TGTGCCAGCGGACAATACATGGCGGGCTATGGCTACACCTTC. Translation: CASGQYMAGYGYTF.

The V and J genes are TRBV19 and TRBJ2-3; tentative D call: TRBD1 (6 bases). The CDR3 runs to 15 residues. The germline CDR1 and CDR2 sequences are LNHDA and SQIVND (reference sequence). With 5 bases removed from V and 2 bases from J, the gap between germline ends came to 14 bases. The CDR3 here is CASSSIGQLTDTQYF. For the CDR3, the DNA is TGTGCCAGTAGTTCGATAGGACAGCTCACAGATACGCAGTATTTT.

This clone came up a few times. The DNA of the CDR3 is TGTGCCAGCAGTTACTCGGGACTGATGAACACTGAAGCTTTCTTT. Translated, it gives CASSYSGLMNTEAFF. V gene TRBV6-6 combines with J gene TRBJ1-1; D perhaps matches TRBD1 (5 bases). V was clipped by 0 bases and J by 0 bases, with 8 bases between them. Germline assignment: CDR1 MNHNY and CDR2 SVGAGI (reference sequence). The CDR3 loop spans 15 amino acids.

The chain couples TRBV5-1 to TRBJ2-3; 8 bases are a match to TRBD1. V was pared by 5 bases and J by 5 bases, with 10 bases of the junction left unmatched. The germline V gene encodes CDR1 SGHRS and CDR2 YFSETQ. The CDR3 runs 15 residues. The DNA for the CDR3 is TGCGCCAGCAGTCGGACAGGGACTGGTGAAGATACGCAGTATTTT. It codes for CASSRTGTGEDTQYF. Looking up the rest from reference TRBV5-1 and TRBJ2-3 gives the full variable domain: KAGVTQTPRYLIKTRGQQVTLSCSPISGHRSVSWYQQTPGQGLQFLFEYFSETQRNKGNFPGRFSGRQFSNSRSEMNVSTLELGDSALYLCASSRTGTGEDTQYFGPGTRLTVL.

The rearrangement joins TRBV30 to TRBJ2-3, with a possible D match to TRBD2 (5 bases). Trimming pared 2 bases from V and 2 bases from J, leaving 14 bases between. The CDR3 spans 15 residues. The germline V gene encodes CDR1 GTSNPN and CDR2 SVGIG (reference sequence). CDR3 protein: CAWSKPSPTTDTQYF. The CDR3 coding sequence is TGTGCCTGGAGTAAGCCTAGCCCAACCACAGATACGCAGTATTTT.

V gene TRBV27 combines with J gene TRBJ2-1, with D maybe TRBD1 (5 bases). The CDR3 has 14 residues. Trimming left V 2 bases short and J 0 bases short, with 5 bases between. Looked up from germline, CDR1 is MNHEY and CDR2 is SMNVEV (reference sequence). The DNA of the CDR3 is TGTGCCAGCAGTTTAAGGGGCTCCTACAATGAGCAGTTCTTC. Its translation is CASSLRGSYNEQFF.

This chain uses TRBV19 with TRBJ1-5; the D gene is possibly TRBD1 (6 bases). CDR1 is LNHDA and CDR2 is SQIVND in the germline V gene (reference sequence). The CDR3 has 21 amino acids. V was shortened by 3 bases and J by 0 bases, with 27 bases between the two germline ends. CDR3 sequence (DNA): TGTGCCAGTAGTATTCTGGGGGCAGGTCCGGCCCCATTACATAGCAATCAGCCCCAGCATTTT. It codes for CASSILGAGPAPLHSNQPQHF.

V is TRBV11-2 and J is TRBJ2-3, with D perhaps TRBD2 (7 bases). The germline CDR1 and CDR2 sequences are SGHAT and FQNNGV. The CDR3 covers 17 residues. V lost 2 bases and J lost 2, with 17 bases in between. CDR3 in amino acids: CASSLRGALSVTDTQYF. CDR3 nucleotides: TGTGCCAGCAGCTTACGGGGGGCCCTCTCCGTCACAGATACGCAGTATTTT.

The chain links TRBV6-2 or TRBV6-3 to TRBJ1-5, with TRBD1 identical over 9 bases. Germline-derived CDR1 and CDR2 are MNHEY and SVGEGT. This CDR3 spans 17 amino acids. V was pared by 3 bases and J by 4 bases, with 10 bases of the junction left unmatched. The CDR3 reads CASSYRSRDRDNQPQHF. The CDR3 DNA sequence: TGTGCCAGCAGTTATCGATCCCGGGACAGGGATAATCAGCCCCAGCATTTT.

The chain has TRBV30 and TRBJ2-5; D is undetermined. CDR3 length equals 13 residues. V was clipped by 2 bases and J by 7 bases, with 14 bases between them. Germline CDR1 reads GTSNPN; CDR2 reads SVGIG (reference sequence). Here the CDR3 DNA reads TGTGCCTGGAGTACTTGGATTTCGGGGACCCAGTACTTC. This codes for CAWSTWISGTQYF.

The chain carries TRBV10-3 and TRBJ1-1; weak D call: TRBD1 (5 bases). Trimming cost V 7 bases and J 11 bases, with 23 bases left between them. The length of the CDR3 is 14 residues. Germline V gives CDR1 ENHRY, CDR2 SYGVKD. The chain's CDR3 is CAITETVDSDGAFF. The CDR3 DNA reads TGTGCCATCACAGAGACAGTCGACTCTGATGGCGCTTTCTTT.

This clone appeared a single time. In the same sample, other DNA sequences code for this CDR3. This chain joins TRBV3-1 (or the pseudogene TRBV3-2) and TRBJ2-5; TRBD2 agrees at 8 bases. J gave up 3 bases and V 1 base, and 1 base lay outside the gene matches. The CDR3 is 14 amino acids. CDR1 LGHDT and CDR2 YNNKEL come from the germline V gene (reference sequence). The CDR3 here is CASSQAGGEETQYF. The CDR3 DNA is TGTGCCAGCAGCCAAGCCGGGGGGGAAGAGACCCAGTACTTC.

The chain has TRBV7-9 and TRBJ1-4, with 8 bases fitting TRBD1. The CDR3 covers 14 residues. V lost 4 bases to trimming and J lost 5 bases; unmatched junction nucleotides: 3. Germline values: CDR1 SEHNR, CDR2 FQNEAQ (reference sequence). Here the CDR3 DNA reads TGTGCCAGCAGCTCTCAGGGGGCGAATGAAAAACTGTTTTTT. Encoded protein: CASSSQGANEKLFF.